The 22 T cell receptor beta chains presented below share a single source sample, sequenced in a study of identical twins. TCRdb re-called the 5' RACE reads with MiXCR, one entry per CDR3 protein. The table has 1.5 million or so distinct CDR3 sequences, under 35% seen once. Sequenced input: cord blood. These receptors all come from a newborn girl in good health.

The rearrangement uses TRBV6-2 or TRBV6-3 and TRBJ2-2, with D tentatively TRBD1 (6 bases). Germline V gene sequence: CDR1 MNHEY, CDR2 SVGEGT. This CDR3 spans 20 amino acids. Trimming pared 0 bases from V and 3 bases from J, leaving 23 bases between. CDR3 coding DNA: TGTGCCAGCAGTTACTCGATTATAGCACAGGGCTTCGGGGACACCGGGGAGCTGTTTTTT. The encoded protein is CASSYSIIAQGFGDTGELFF.

The chain has TRBV20-1 and TRBJ1-1; no definite D call. The CDR3 is 11 amino acids. V dropped 3 bases and J dropped 3 bases, with 5 bases sitting between them. CDR1 and CDR2 (germline): DFQATT, SNEGSKA (reference sequence). The CDR3 sequence is CSASSHTEAFF. The CDR3 region has the DNA TGCAGTGCTAGCAGCCACACTGAAGCTTTCTTT.

V usage is TRBV12-3 or TRBV12-4 and J usage is TRBJ2-4; the match to TRBD2 covers 9 bases. The CDR3 length is 15 residues. Trimming took 2 bases from V and 7 from J; bases not matched to a gene: 6. The CDR3 DNA sequence: TGTGCCAGCAGTTTAAGACTAGCGGATCCTAACATTCAGTACTTC. Its protein product is CASSLRLADPNIQYF.

There are a few counts of this clonotype. V and J are TRBV6-5 and TRBJ1-6; no firm D call. The germline V and J ends were trimmed by 6 bases and 4 bases, with 10 bases remaining between them. The CDR3 consists of 14 residues. Germline assignment: CDR1 MNHEY and CDR2 SVGAGI. The CDR3 loop reads CASSRSAYNSPLHF. The CDR3 DNA sequence: TGTGCCAGCAGCCGAAGTGCGTATAATTCACCCCTCCACTTT.

This clonotype turned up a few times. The rearrangement uses TRBV19 and TRBJ2-3; 7 nucleotides match TRBD1. This CDR3 is built from 13 residues. J lost 14 bases, V lost 3 bases, and 11 bases had no gene match. The V gene's germline CDR1 is LNHDA and CDR2 SQIVND (reference sequence). CDR3 region: CASSIAPGTATYF. The CDR3 nucleotides read TGTGCCAGTAGTATTGCCCCCGGGACAGCCACGTATTTT.

The chain is built from TRBV28 and TRBJ2-7; a possible D gene is TRBD2 (6 bases). The CDR3 extends over 15 amino acids. Trimming removed 3 bases at V and 6 bases at J, with 18 bases between. Germline-derived CDR1 and CDR2 are MDHEN and SYDVKM. The DNA of the CDR3 is TGTGCCAGCAGTTTGGGATCGGTCGGGGGAGGCGAGCAGTACTTC. Its protein product is CASSLGSVGGGEQYF.

This chain joins TRBV4-2 and TRBJ1-4, with TRBD1 identical over 10 bases. The CDR3 sequence is 15 residues long. V lost 5 bases and J lost 7; bases outside the gene matches: 7. CDR1 is LGHNA, CDR2 YNFKEQ, per germline. The CDR3 DNA reads TGTGCCAGCAGCACACCGGGACAGGGGTCTGAAAAACTGTTTTTT. Translated, it gives CASSTPGQGSEKLFF.

The chain uses TRBV5-1 and TRBJ2-3; the D gene is possibly TRBD2 (6 bases). V lost 4 bases, J lost 4 bases, and 10 bases lay in between. CDR1 is SGHRS, CDR2 YFSETQ, per germline. This CDR3 spans 13 amino acids. The CDR3 loop reads CASSAGSADTQYF. CDR3 nucleotides: TGCGCCAGCAGCGCCGGGAGTGCAGATACGCAGTATTTT.

Here the CDR3 DNA reads TGTGCCAGCCGGCTCGAGTTTGCAACTAATGAAAAACTGTTTTTT. This codes for CASRLEFATNEKLFF. The rearrangement uses TRBV2 and TRBJ1-4; D unresolved. Germline V gives CDR1 SNHLY, CDR2 FYNNEI. Trimming removed 8 bases at V and 0 bases at J, with 13 bases between. This CDR3 region has 15 residues. Together with reference TRBV2 and TRBJ1-4, the CDR3 gives the full variable domain: EPEVTQTPSHQVTQMGQEVILRCVPISNHLYFYWYRQILGQKVEFLVSFYNNEISEKSEIFDDQFSVERPDGSNFTLKIRSTKLEDSAMYFCASRLEFATNEKLFFGSGTQLSVL.

This clonotype has just a few counts. The chain is built from TRBV6-6 and TRBJ2-3; D not certain. Trimming cost V 2 bases and J 3 bases, with 15 bases left between them. This CDR3 region has 16 residues. The germline V gene encodes CDR1 MNHNY and CDR2 SVGAGI (reference sequence). CDR3 sequence reads: CASSYLAARVTDTQYF. The CDR3 DNA follows: TGTGCCAGCAGTTACCTGGCGGCTAGAGTAACAGATACGCAGTATTTT.

The gene calls are TRBV11-2 and TRBJ2-2; D is perhaps TRBD1 (5 bases). V was trimmed by 6 bases and J by 10 bases, leaving 9 bases between them. This CDR3 is 11 amino acids long. Germline values: CDR1 SGHAT, CDR2 FQNNGV. The CDR3 bases are TGTGCCAGCAGAATAGGACAGGAGCTGTTTTTT. This sequence encodes CASRIGQELFF.

The table lists this clonotype with a few counts. The chain couples TRBV11-2 to TRBJ2-3, with 8 bases fitting TRBD2. Germline assignment: CDR1 SGHAT and CDR2 FQNNGV. J was trimmed by 4 bases and V by 3 bases; bases with no gene match: 6. The CDR3 length is 15 residues. The CDR3 coding sequence is TGTGCCAGCAGCTTTAATAGCGGGACGGCAGATACGCAGTATTTT. This codes for CASSFNSGTADTQYF.

The rearrangement uses TRBV7-8 and TRBJ2-3, with no clear D. V was trimmed by 5 bases and J by 1 base, leaving 16 bases between them. The CDR3 has 16 residues. Germline CDR1 and CDR2: SGHVS and FQNEAQ. The CDR3, as DNA: TGTGCCAGCAGCCAAAAAGCCCGGGCCCGCACAGATACGCAGTATTTT. As protein: CASSQKARARTDTQYF.

Note on this clonotype: One end of the junction is discordant with germline, which a read error may explain. The rearrangement uses TRBV4-2 and TRBJ2-3; possible D gene TRBD1, 6 bases. The CDR3 runs 17 residues. The germline V gene has CDR1 LGHNA and CDR2 YNFKEQ. CDR3 DNA: TGTGCCAGCAGCTTACGGCCAGGGGTTGGGGGCACAGATACGCGGTATTTT. Its translation is CASSLRPGVGGTDTRYF.

This chain uses TRBV20-1 with TRBJ1-4; the match to TRBD1 covers 8 bases. This CDR3 spans 12 amino acids. Germline lookup yields CDR1 DFQATT and CDR2 SNEGSKA (reference sequence). The CDR3 region has the DNA TGCCTAGTTCGGACAGGGAATGAAAAACTGTTTTTT. It codes for CLVRTGNEKLFF.

This chain connects TRBV20-1 to TRBJ2-4, with D possibly being TRBD2 (6 bases). The J call may be incorrect, as the DNA end agrees better with TRBJ2-7. Germline CDR1 reads DFQATT; CDR2 reads SNEGSKA (reference sequence). This CDR3 has 15 amino acids. The CDR3 here is CSAAGTDRGSYEQYF. For the CDR3, the DNA is TGCAGTGCTGCCGGGACTGACCGAGGGTCTTACGAGCAGTACTTC.

This clonotype has more than one count but fewer than ten. This chain uses TRBV29-1 with TRBJ2-3; 13 bases fit TRBD2. This CDR3 is built from 15 residues. CDR1 and CDR2 from the germline V gene are SQVTM and ANQGSEA. Losses at the gene ends were 6 bases for V and 1 base for J; bases not matched to a gene: 4. This chain's CDR3 is CSVRTSGRGTDTQYF. The CDR3 nucleotides are TGCAGCGTCCGGACTAGCGGGAGAGGCACAGATACGCAGTATTTT.

The sample holds a few counts of this clonotype. The chain carries TRBV20-1 and TRBJ1-5; 8 nucleotides align to TRBD1. CDR1 is DFQATT, CDR2 SNEGSKA, per germline (reference sequence). Trimming cost V 5 bases and J 2 bases; bases outside gene matches: 5. This CDR3 contains 14 residues. In DNA, the CDR3 is TGCAGTGCTCCGGACAGGGCGCGCAATCAGCCCCAGCATTTT. Amino acids: CSAPDRARNQPQHF.

This clonotype was recorded a few times. This chain uses TRBV3-1 with TRBJ2-1, with D maybe TRBD2 (6 bases). Matching the DNA end better, TRBJ2-7 makes the J call doubtful. This CDR3 region has 16 residues. Germline V gene lookup returns CDR1 LGHDT and CDR2 YNNKEL (reference sequence). The DNA of the CDR3 is TGTGCCAGCAGCCAAGATCGGGTAGCGGTCTACAATGAGCAGTACTTC. It yields the protein CASSQDRVAVYNEQYF.

This clonotype turned up a few times. CDR3 loop: CASSLSGRVTDTQYF. The DNA for the CDR3 is TGTGCCAGCAGTTTATCTGGCAGGGTCACAGATACGCAGTATTTT. This chain connects TRBV27 to TRBJ2-3; D is possibly TRBD1 (5 bases). CDR3 length: 15 residues. CDR1 MNHEY and CDR2 SMNVEV come from the germline V gene (reference sequence). The V gene lost 0 bases and the J gene lost 2 bases, with 9 bases spanning the gap.

This chain joins TRBV6-5 and TRBJ1-1; 7 positions match TRBD1. The CDR3 has 17 residues. Germline assignment: CDR1 MNHEY and CDR2 SVGAGI. Trimming took 0 bases from V and 1 from J; bases not matched to a gene: 8. The CDR3 region is CASSYSPQGQRNTEAFF. CDR3 nucleotide sequence: TGTGCCAGCAGTTACTCCCCACAGGGGCAAAGGAACACTGAAGCTTTCTTT.

The chain combines TRBV20-1 with TRBJ2-1; possibly TRBD2 for D (5 bases). The V end lost 6 bases, the J end lost 12 bases, and 24 bases lay between the germline ends. The CDR3 is made up of 14 amino acids. Germline assignment: CDR1 DFQATT and CDR2 SNEGSKA (reference sequence). CDR3 residues: CSANSWRGPDGQFF. DNA for the CDR3: TGCAGTGCCAACTCTTGGCGCGGGCCCGATGGGCAGTTCTTC.